This TCR beta chain was recorded in a study of OX40 agonist ivuxolimab in advanced cancers. Whole-study context: Each patient was given ivuxolimab into a vein every 2 weeks, at 0.01 to 10 mg/kg. Study-level points and caveats: Low normalized clonal expansion also occurred in some nonresponding patients.

For this clone: The antigen remains unidentified.

On cycle 4 day 1 and cycle 7 day 1, as well as at baseline, blood was sampled. TCRdb keeps only in-frame clones here, not all; method: immunoSEQ multiplex PCR. This sample carries about 35,000 clones, more than 60% of them seen once, and the ten largest clones take less than 15%. The V gene lost 1 base and the J gene lost 8 bases, with 8 bases spanning the gap. CDR1 and CDR2 from the germline V gene are SGHVS and FQNEAQ. The CDR3 extends over 12 amino acids. Source: CD4+ or CD8+ T cells sorted from blood, taken in a trial of the OX40 agonist ivuxolimab. The chain uses TRBV7-8 and TRBJ2-5, with a weak D call TRBD1 (5 bases). The receptor comes from an adult with an advanced solid tumor such as melanoma, head and neck, liver or kidney cancer. CDR3 sequence (DNA): TGTGCCAGCAGCTTAGAAAGGGGTACCCAGTACTTC. Translated, it gives CASSLERGTQYF. Full variable domain (outside the CDR3, taken from reference TRBV7-8 and TRBJ2-5): GAGVSQSPRYKVAKRGQDVALRCDPISGHVSLFWYQQALGQGPEFLTYFQNEAQLDKSGLPSDRFFAERPEGSVSTLKIQRTQQEDSAVYLCASSLERGTQYFGPGTRLLVL.